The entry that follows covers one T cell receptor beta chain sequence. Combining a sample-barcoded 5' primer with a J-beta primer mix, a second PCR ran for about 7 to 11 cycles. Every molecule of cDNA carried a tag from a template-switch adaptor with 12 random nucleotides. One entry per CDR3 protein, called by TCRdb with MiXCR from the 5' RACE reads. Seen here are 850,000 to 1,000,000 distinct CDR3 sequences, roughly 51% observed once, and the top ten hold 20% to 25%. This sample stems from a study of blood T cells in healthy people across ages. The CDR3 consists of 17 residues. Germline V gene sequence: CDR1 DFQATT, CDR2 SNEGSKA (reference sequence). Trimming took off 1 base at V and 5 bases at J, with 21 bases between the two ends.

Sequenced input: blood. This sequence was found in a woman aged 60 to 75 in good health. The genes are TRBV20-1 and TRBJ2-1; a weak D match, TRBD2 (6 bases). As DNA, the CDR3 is TGCAGTGCTAGAGTAGTTTTTCGGTCTAGCGTAGACAATGAGCAGTTCTTC. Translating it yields CSARVVFRSSVDNEQFF.